These 31 T cell receptor beta chains originate from one sample sequenced in a study of T cell repertoires in ileal Crohn's disease. TCRdb's copy holds only in-frame clones and misses some; the assay was immunoSEQ multiplex PCR. The sample yields 55,000 to 65,000 clones, about 89% seen once. Time point noted: neoterminal ileum biopsy at postoperative endoscopy, about 6 months after surgery. Sequencing used ileal tissue. The receptors shown here come from an adult with Crohn's disease.

In this sample, this clone turned up once. The V gene is TRBV4-3, the J gene TRBJ2-6; no reliable D call. The V end lost 3 bases, the J end lost 2 bases, and 5 bases lay between the germline ends. This CDR3 has 14 residues. From germline, CDR1 is LGHNA and CDR2 YSLEER. The CDR3 DNA reads as TGCGCCAGCAGCCAGAACACTGGGGCCAACGTCCTGACTTTC. It yields the protein CASSQNTGANVLTF.

The V and J genes are TRBV7-6 and TRBJ2-2; 8 positions match TRBD1. The CDR3 contains 16 residues. V lost 5 bases and J lost 5; bases outside the gene matches: 10. The germline V gene has CDR1 SGHVS and CDR2 FNYEAQ. In DNA form, the CDR3 reads TGTGCCAGCAGCCCCCAGACAGGGGAAGGGACCGGGGAGCTGTTTTTT. This gives the protein CASSPQTGEGTGELFF.

This clone has a handful of counts. This sequence joins TRBV18 and TRBJ1-6; D is possibly TRBD1 (6 bases). The CDR3 consists of 16 residues. V was shortened by 4 bases and J by 9 bases, with 19 bases between the two germline ends. Germline V gives CDR1 KGHSH, CDR2 LQKENI. CDR3 nucleotide sequence: TGTGCCAGCTCACTCGGGTTAACAGGGTTGCGTTCACCCCTCCACTTT. This encodes CASSLGLTGLRSPLHF.

The V and J genes are TRBV7-6 and TRBJ2-7; 9 nucleotides agree with TRBD1. This CDR3 region has 15 residues. The germline gives CDR1 SGHVS, CDR2 FNYEAQ. Trimming at V came to 3 bases and at J to 5 bases, leaving 8 bases not matched to a gene. The CDR3 coding sequence is TGTGCCAGCAGCTTCCAGACAGGGGGTGTAAACGAGCAGTACTTC. Translation gives CASSFQTGGVNEQYF.

The V and J genes are TRBV5-4 and TRBJ1-5; D possibly corresponds to TRBD1 (5 bases). Trimming took 2 bases from V and 4 from J, leaving 16 bases between them. This CDR3 comprises 16 residues. CDR1 is SGHNT, CDR2 YYREEE, per germline (reference sequence). This chain's CDR3 is CASSLDGGKGNQPQHF. The DNA of the CDR3 is TGTGCCAGCAGCTTAGACGGAGGGAAGGGGAATCAGCCCCAGCATTTT. Using reference TRBV5-4 and TRBJ1-5 for the parts outside the CDR3, the full variable domain is ETGVTQSPTHLIKTRGQQVTLRCSSQSGHNTVSWYQQALGQGPQFIFQYYREEENGRGNFPPRFSGLQFPNYSSELNVNALELDDSALYLCASSLDGGKGNQPQHFGDGTRLSIL.

The chain links TRBV18 to TRBJ1-1; D gene unclear. Germline CDR1 is KGHSH and CDR2 is LQKENI. CDR3 length: 15 residues. The V gene lost 0 bases and the J gene lost 3 bases, with 11 bases spanning the gap. CDR3 region: CASSPPSLTDTEAFF. Written as DNA, the CDR3 is TGTGCCAGCTCACCACCGTCCCTTACGGACACTGAAGCTTTCTTT.

J is TRBJ1-1 and V is TRBV5-4, with TRBD1 as a possible D gene (5 bases). Trimming cost V 4 bases and J 1 base, with 14 bases left between them. Looked up from germline, CDR1 is SGHNT and CDR2 is YYREEE (reference sequence). CDR3 length: 15 residues. The CDR3 nucleotides are TGTGCCAGCAGCGTGGGTGGACACAAGAACACTGAAGCTTTCTTT. Amino acids: CASSVGGHKNTEAFF.

The chain joins TRBV7-6 to TRBJ1-2; tentative D call: TRBD1 (5 bases). CDR3 length: 15 residues. Per germline, CDR1 SGHVS and CDR2 FNYEAQ. V gave up 1 base and J gave up 0 bases, with 9 bases separating them. This chain's CDR3 is CASSLGGDANYGYTF. The CDR3 region has the DNA TGTGCCAGCAGCTTAGGGGGGGACGCTAACTATGGCTACACCTTC.

V gene TRBV11-3 combines with J gene TRBJ2-3; D gene unclear. V dropped 7 bases and J dropped 2 bases, with 16 bases sitting between them. Germline V lookup: CDR1 SGHNT, CDR2 YENEEA. The CDR3 sequence is 15 residues long. In DNA, the CDR3 is TGTGCCAGCAACCCCCGAGACACATTCACAGATACGCAGTATTTT. Translation gives CASNPRDTFTDTQYF.

V is TRBV6-5 and J is TRBJ2-1; 7 bases are a match to TRBD1. The V and J ends lost 7 bases and 1 base, in that order; junction bases with no gene match: 1. Germline V gene sequence: CDR1 MNHEY, CDR2 SVGAGI. The CDR3 contains 13 residues. The CDR3: CASKGQSYNEQFF. CDR3 DNA sequence: TGTGCCAGCAAGGGACAGTCCTACAATGAGCAGTTCTTC.

The chain carries TRBV14 and TRBJ1-6; D is possibly TRBD1 (6 bases). The CDR3 extends over 14 amino acids. V lost 1 base to trimming and J lost 7 bases, with 8 bases between them. The V gene's germline CDR1 is SGHDN and CDR2 FVKESK. The CDR3 sequence: CASSQGGRNSPLHF. The CDR3 DNA is TGTGCCAGCAGCCAAGGGGGGCGCAATTCACCCCTCCACTTT.

The genes are TRBV7-6 and TRBJ2-1; 8 bases fit TRBD2. V lost 2 bases and J lost 0; bases outside the gene matches: 12. In germline, CDR1 is SGHVS, CDR2 FNYEAQ. CDR3 length: 19 amino acids. The CDR3 reads CASSLMGGLGPSSYNEQFF. CDR3 sequence (DNA): TGTGCCAGCAGCTTAATGGGGGGACTAGGCCCGAGCTCCTACAATGAGCAGTTCTTC.

This chain joins TRBV5-1 and TRBJ2-7; D remains ambiguous. There are 13 residues in the CDR3. Between the trimmed V and J ends, which lost 0 bases and 1 base, there was a span of 5 bases. Germline V gene lookup returns CDR1 SGHRS and CDR2 YFSETQ. The CDR3 sequence is CASSLGQSYEQYF. CDR3 nucleotide sequence: TGCGCCAGCAGCTTGGGGCAGTCCTACGAGCAGTACTTC.

The chain recombines TRBV2 with TRBJ2-3; 11 positions agree with TRBD1. The germline V gene encodes CDR1 SNHLY and CDR2 FYNNEI. The junction had 5 bases not matched to a gene; V was cut back by 5 bases and J by 1 base. There are 16 residues in the CDR3. The CDR3 reads CASSWDRGAGTDTQYF. DNA for the CDR3: TGTGCCAGCAGTTGGGACAGGGGGGCGGGCACAGATACGCAGTATTTT.

The chain links TRBV5-1 to TRBJ2-7, with a weak D call TRBD1 (6 bases). Germline CDR1 SGHRS, CDR2 YFSETQ. This CDR3 region has 14 residues. Trimming pared 2 bases from V and 0 bases from J, leaving 9 bases between. CDR3 nucleotide sequence: TGCGCCAGCAGCTTCACGGACAGCTCCTACGAGCAGTACTTC. Protein: CASSFTDSSYEQYF.

The CDR3 region has the DNA TGTGCCACCAGCAGAGATCTTGGGGCAGGATCTAACTATGGCTACACCTTC. The encoded protein is CATSRDLGAGSNYGYTF. The V call is TRBV15, the J call TRBJ1-2, with D tentatively TRBD1 (5 bases). Germline V CDR1 and CDR2: LNHNV, YYDKDF (reference sequence). V lost 0 bases and J 0 bases, leaving 14 bases between the germline ends. This CDR3 is built from 17 residues.

CDR3 nucleotides: TGTGCCAGCAGCTTAATCCTAACGAGTGAAGCTTTCTTT. Residues: CASSLILTSEAFF. The rearrangement links TRBV11-1 to TRBJ1-1; D gene uncertain. The CDR3 has 13 amino acids. Trimming shortened V by 2 bases and J by 7 bases, and 11 bases separated the two germline ends. Germline CDR1 SGHAT, CDR2 FQDESV (reference sequence).

The rearrangement joins TRBV6-6 to TRBJ1-6, with 8 bases that match TRBD1. Germline V gene sequence: CDR1 MNHNY, CDR2 SVGAGI (reference sequence). With V trimmed by 6 bases and J by 9 bases, 7 bases remained unmatched. This CDR3 is built from 14 residues. The CDR3 protein is CASSPPGGGSPLHF. The CDR3 nucleotides are TGTGCCAGCAGCCCTCCAGGGGGCGGTTCACCCCTCCACTTT.

This CDR3 reads CASSLARVGNEQFF. CDR3 nucleotides: TGCGCCAGCAGCCTTGCGAGGGTAGGCAATGAGCAGTTCTTC. The chain employs TRBV4-3 and TRBJ2-1, with a weak D call TRBD2 (5 bases). CDR1 LGHNA and CDR2 YSLEER come from the germline V gene. V lost 4 bases, J lost 6 bases, and 13 bases lay in between. This CDR3 has 14 residues.

The genes are TRBV19 and TRBJ1-2; 9 positions agree with TRBD1. This CDR3 is 15 amino acids long. The germline V gene encodes CDR1 LNHDA and CDR2 SQIVND (reference sequence). The J segment lost 2 bases and the V segment lost 5 bases, leaving 6 bases of the junction unmatched. DNA of the CDR3: TGTGCCAGTAGTCCCGGGACAGGGTGGAACTATGGCTACACCTTC. Residues: CASSPGTGWNYGYTF.

The table lists this clone with a count of one. V gene TRBV4-1 combines with J gene TRBJ1-1; TRBD1 might be the D (5 bases). Between the trimmed V and J ends, which lost 0 bases and 0 bases, there was a span of 8 bases. The CDR3 covers 15 residues. Germline V lookup: CDR1 MGHRA, CDR2 YSYEKL. The CDR3 protein is CASSQDQGVNTEAFF. In DNA, the CDR3 is TGCGCCAGCAGCCAAGATCAGGGTGTGAACACTGAAGCTTTCTTT.

This clone was counted between two and nine times. V is TRBV6-5 and J is TRBJ1-5; no definite D call. Deletions cut 8 bases from V and 5 bases from J, with 4 bases between. This CDR3 is built from 10 residues. CDR1 MNHEY and CDR2 SVGAGI come from the germline V gene. The CDR3 DNA reads as TGTGCCAGCGGGCATCAGCCCCAGCATTTT. The encoded protein is CASGHQPQHF.

This clone was counted a single time. The chain employs TRBV7-8 and TRBJ2-7; D possibly corresponds to TRBD2 (6 bases). The CDR3 length is 18 residues. Germline V lookup: CDR1 SGHVS, CDR2 FQNEAQ. Trimming took off 4 bases at V and 2 bases at J, with 24 bases between the two ends. The CDR3 loop reads CASSSPARGLISPYEQYV. The DNA of the CDR3 is TGTGCCAGCAGCTCGCCGGCGCGGGGATTAATTAGCCCCTACGAGCAGTACGTC.

This clone was found once. The genes are TRBV10-3 and TRBJ2-3, with D possibly TRBD1 on 6 matching bases. This CDR3 region has 15 residues. Germline CDR1 is ENHRY and CDR2 is SYGVKD. The V and J ends lost 6 bases and 2 bases respectively, with 15 bases between them. CDR3 nucleotide sequence: TGTGCCATCAGCCTTACCGGGACAACCACAGATACGCAGTATTTT. This encodes CAISLTGTTTDTQYF.

A word on this clone: Other nucleotide sequences in the sample specify the same CDR3. The chain couples TRBV6-5 to TRBJ1-5, with D uncertain. The V end was cut by 6 bases, the J end by 0 bases, with 6 bases between. Germline CDR1 is MNHEY and CDR2 is SVGAGI. CDR3 size: 13 residues. CDR3 amino acids: CASRRDSNQPQHF. As DNA, the CDR3 is TGTGCCAGCAGACGGGATAGCAATCAGCCCCAGCATTTT.

This clone was recorded only once. The chain joins TRBV2 to TRBJ2-3; 9 nucleotides agree with TRBD2. V dropped 7 bases and J dropped 6; count of bases not matched to a gene: 14. CDR3 length: 16 residues. CDR1 is SNHLY and CDR2 is FYNNEI in the germline V gene. In DNA form, the CDR3 reads TGTGCCAGCATTGGCGGCGGGAGGGGAATGTCGGATACGCAGTATTTT. This gives the protein CASIGGGRGMSDTQYF.

The V gene is TRBV11-2, the J gene TRBJ2-1; TRBD2 might be the D (6 bases). The CDR3 consists of 14 residues. Trimming took off 2 bases at V and 5 bases at J, with 10 bases between the two ends. Germline V CDR1 and CDR2: SGHAT, FQNNGV. CDR3 residues: CASSLYGRHNEQFF. The CDR3 DNA follows: TGTGCCAGCAGCTTATACGGGAGACACAATGAGCAGTTCTTC.

This chain joins TRBV29-1 and TRBJ2-1, with 12 bases lining up with TRBD1. CDR3 length: 14 amino acids. Trimming at V came to 7 bases and at J to 6 bases, leaving 7 bases not matched to a gene. CDR1 SQVTM and CDR2 ANQGSEA come from the germline V gene. The CDR3 protein is CSGHGTGGINEQFF. The CDR3 DNA sequence: TGCAGCGGACACGGGACAGGGGGCATCAATGAGCAGTTCTTC.

The chain has TRBV5-6 and TRBJ2-1; TRBD2 agrees at 10 bases. Germline V gene lookup returns CDR1 SGHDT and CDR2 YYEEEE. This CDR3 has 16 amino acids. V trimming: 3 bases; J trimming: 4 bases; junction bases outside the gene matches: 7. CDR3 bases: TGTGCCAGCAGCTCTTTTCTAGCGGGGGCGTACAATGAGCAGTTCTTC. Its translation is CASSSFLAGAYNEQFF.

A single count supports this clone. The chain employs TRBV18 and TRBJ2-5; tentatively, D is TRBD1 (6 bases). This CDR3 region has 14 residues. Germline CDR1 reads KGHSH; CDR2 reads LQKENI. V shed 3 bases and J shed 2 bases, with 10 bases lying between them. CDR3 amino acids: CASSPPGTQETQYF. The CDR3 DNA reads TGTGCCAGCTCACCGCCGGGGACACAAGAGACCCAGTACTTC. Full variable domain (remainder filled in from reference TRBV18 and TRBJ2-5): NAGVMQNPRHLVRRRGQEARLRCSPMKGHSHVYWYRQLPEEGLKFMVYLQKENIIDESGMPKERFSAEFPKEGPSILRIQQVVRGDSAAYFCASSPPGTQETQYFGPGTRLLVL.

The J gene is TRBJ1-1, the V gene TRBV6-6; 9 bases are a match to TRBD1. The CDR3 length is 16 residues. CDR1 and CDR2 from the germline V gene are MNHNY and SVGAGI (reference sequence). Unmatched junction bases numbered 8, after V lost 4 bases and J lost 2 bases. In DNA, the CDR3 is TGTGCCAGCAGTTCCCTGACAGGGGGGCGAAACACTGAAGCTTTCTTT. The encoded protein is CASSSLTGGRNTEAFF.